Given below is one T cell receptor (beta chain) in context. Germline-derived CDR1 and CDR2 are KGHSH and LQKENI. The CDR3 loop spans 14 amino acids. V was clipped by 0 bases and J by 9 bases; unmatched bases: 3. The method was immunoSEQ multiplex PCR; TCRdb's version includes in-frame clones alone and lacks a portion of them. Among 190,000 or so clones listed, approximately 92% were seen once. The data originate from a study of control samples from healthy donors and cancer patients. The sequence derives from a man aged 18-30 years in good health. V is TRBV18 and J is TRBJ2-1; 9 nucleotides agree with TRBD1. Sequencing used blood. The DNA of the CDR3 is TGTGCCAGCTCACCACCGGGACAGGGTGCTGAGCAGTTCTTC. The encoded protein is CASSPPGQGAEQFF. The entire variable domain, with the rest obtained from reference TRBV18 and TRBJ2-1, is as follows: NAGVMQNPRHLVRRRGQEARLRCSPMKGHSHVYWYRQLPEEGLKFMVYLQKENIIDESGMPKERFSAEFPKEGPSILRIQQVVRGDSAAYFCASSPPGQGAEQFFGPGTRLTVL.